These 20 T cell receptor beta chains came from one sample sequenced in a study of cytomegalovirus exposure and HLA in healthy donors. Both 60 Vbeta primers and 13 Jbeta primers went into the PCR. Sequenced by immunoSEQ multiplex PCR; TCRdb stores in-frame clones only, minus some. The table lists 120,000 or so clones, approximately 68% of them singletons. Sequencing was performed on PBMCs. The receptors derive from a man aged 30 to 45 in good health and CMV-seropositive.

The CDR3 DNA reads as TGTGCCAGCTCACGACTGACTAGCGGGATAGGCGGGGAGCTGTTTTTT. Residues: CASSRLTSGIGGELFF. The chain employs TRBV18 and TRBJ2-2; 11 nucleotides line up with TRBD2. V gave up 4 bases and J gave up 7 bases; unmatched junction bases: 8. The germline gives CDR1 KGHSH, CDR2 LQKENI. The CDR3 length is 16 residues.

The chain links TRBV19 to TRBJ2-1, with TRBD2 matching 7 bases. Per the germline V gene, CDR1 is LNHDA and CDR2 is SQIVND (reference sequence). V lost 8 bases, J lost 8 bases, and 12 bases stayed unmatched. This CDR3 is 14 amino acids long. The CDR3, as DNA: TGTGCCAGTTTCGGGAGGTCAGAGGGAGATGAGCAGTTCTTC. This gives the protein CASFGRSEGDEQFF.

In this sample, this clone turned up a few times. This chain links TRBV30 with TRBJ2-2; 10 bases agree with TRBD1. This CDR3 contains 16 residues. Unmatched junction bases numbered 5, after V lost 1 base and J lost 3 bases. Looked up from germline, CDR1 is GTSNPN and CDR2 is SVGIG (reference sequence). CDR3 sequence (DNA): TGTGCCTGGAGTGCTCCGGACAGGGGGGACACCGGGGAGCTGTTTTTT. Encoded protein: CAWSAPDRGDTGELFF.

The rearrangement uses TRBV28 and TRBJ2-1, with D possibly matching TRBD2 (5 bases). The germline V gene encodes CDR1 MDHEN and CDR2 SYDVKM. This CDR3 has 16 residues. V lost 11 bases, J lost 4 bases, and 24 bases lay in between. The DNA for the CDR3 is TGTGCCGCGTACTCAAAGGCGGGCGGAACATACAATGAGCAGTTCTTC. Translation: CAAYSKAGGTYNEQFF.

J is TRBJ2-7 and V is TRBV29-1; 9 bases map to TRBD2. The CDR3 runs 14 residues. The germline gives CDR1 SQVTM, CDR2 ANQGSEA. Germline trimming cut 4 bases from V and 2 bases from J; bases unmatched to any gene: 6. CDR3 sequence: CSVVASGVPYEQYF. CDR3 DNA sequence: TGCAGCGTTGTAGCTAGCGGGGTACCCTACGAGCAGTACTTC.

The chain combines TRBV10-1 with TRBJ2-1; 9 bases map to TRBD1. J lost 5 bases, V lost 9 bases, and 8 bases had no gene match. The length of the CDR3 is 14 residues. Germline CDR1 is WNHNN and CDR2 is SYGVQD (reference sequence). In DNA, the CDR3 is TGCGCCAGGAGAACAGGGGGCGGGAACAATGAGCAGTTCTTC. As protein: CARRTGGGNNEQFF.

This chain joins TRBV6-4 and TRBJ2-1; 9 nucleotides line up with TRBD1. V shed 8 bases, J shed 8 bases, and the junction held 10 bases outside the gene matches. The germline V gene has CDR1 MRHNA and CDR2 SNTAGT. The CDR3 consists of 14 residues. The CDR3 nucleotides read TGTGCCAGCGGATCCGGGACAGGGTACGATGAGCAGTTCTTC. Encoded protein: CASGSGTGYDEQFF.

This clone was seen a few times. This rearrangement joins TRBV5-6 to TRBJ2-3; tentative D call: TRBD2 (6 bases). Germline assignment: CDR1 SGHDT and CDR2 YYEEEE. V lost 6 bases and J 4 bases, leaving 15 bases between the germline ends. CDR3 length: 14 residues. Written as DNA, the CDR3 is TGTGCCAGCACCGATCACCCTAGCGCAGATACGCAGTATTTT. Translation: CASTDHPSADTQYF.

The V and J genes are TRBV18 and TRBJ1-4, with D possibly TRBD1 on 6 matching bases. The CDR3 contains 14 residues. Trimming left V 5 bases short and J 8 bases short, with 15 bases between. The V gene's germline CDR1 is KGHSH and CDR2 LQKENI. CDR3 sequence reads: CASSVYPTGEKLFF. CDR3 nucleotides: TGTGCCAGCTCAGTATATCCGACAGGAGAAAAACTGTTTTTT.

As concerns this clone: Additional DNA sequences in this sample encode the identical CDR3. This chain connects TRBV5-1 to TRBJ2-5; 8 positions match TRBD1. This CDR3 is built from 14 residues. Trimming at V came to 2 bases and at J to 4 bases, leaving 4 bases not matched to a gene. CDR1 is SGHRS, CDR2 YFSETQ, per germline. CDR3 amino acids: CASSFQGAGETQYF. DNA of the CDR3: TGCGCCAGCAGCTTCCAGGGGGCCGGAGAGACCCAGTACTTC.

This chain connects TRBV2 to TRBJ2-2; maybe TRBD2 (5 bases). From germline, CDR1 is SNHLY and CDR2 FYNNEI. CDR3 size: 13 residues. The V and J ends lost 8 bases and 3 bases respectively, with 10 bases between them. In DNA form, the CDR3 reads TGTGCCAGCGCGGAGGCCGACACCGGGGAGCTGTTTTTT. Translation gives CASAEADTGELFF. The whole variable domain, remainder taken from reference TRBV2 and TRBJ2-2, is EPEVTQTPSHQVTQMGQEVILRCVPISNHLYFYWYRQILGQKVEFLVSFYNNEISEKSEIFDDQFSVERPDGSNFTLKIRSTKLEDSAMYFCASAEADTGELFFGEGSRLTVL.

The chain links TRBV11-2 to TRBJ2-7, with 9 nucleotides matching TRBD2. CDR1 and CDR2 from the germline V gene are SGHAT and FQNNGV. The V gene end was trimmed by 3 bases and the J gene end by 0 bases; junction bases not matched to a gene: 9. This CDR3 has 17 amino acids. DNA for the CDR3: TGTGCCAGCAGCTTTCTAGCGGGATCCTATAGCTCCTACGAGCAGTACTTC. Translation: CASSFLAGSYSSYEQYF. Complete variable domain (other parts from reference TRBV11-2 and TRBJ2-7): EAGVAQSPRYKIIEKRQSVAFWCNPISGHATLYWYQQILGQGPKLLIQFQNNGVVDDSQLPKDRFSAERLKGVDSTLKIQPAKLEDSAVYLCASSFLAGSYSSYEQYFGPGTRLTVT.

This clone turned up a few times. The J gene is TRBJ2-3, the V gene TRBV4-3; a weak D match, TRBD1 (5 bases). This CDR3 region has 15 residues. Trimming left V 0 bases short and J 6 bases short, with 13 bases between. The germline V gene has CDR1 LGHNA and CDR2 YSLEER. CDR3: CASSQDQQGGDTQYF. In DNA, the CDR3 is TGCGCCAGCAGCCAAGATCAGCAGGGTGGGGATACGCAGTATTTT.

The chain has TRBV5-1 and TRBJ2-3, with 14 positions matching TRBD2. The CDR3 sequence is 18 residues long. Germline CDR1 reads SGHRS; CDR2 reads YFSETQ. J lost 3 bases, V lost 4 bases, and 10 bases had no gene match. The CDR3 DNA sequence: TGCGCCAGCAGCACCGGGACTAGCGGGAGTGGGGAGACAGATACGCAGTATTTT. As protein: CASSTGTSGSGETDTQYF.

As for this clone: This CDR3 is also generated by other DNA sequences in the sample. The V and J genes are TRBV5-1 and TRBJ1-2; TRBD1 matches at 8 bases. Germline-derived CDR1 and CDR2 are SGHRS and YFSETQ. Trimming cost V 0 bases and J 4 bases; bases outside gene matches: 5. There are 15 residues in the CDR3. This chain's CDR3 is CASSLGTGNFYGYTF. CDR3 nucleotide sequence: TGCGCCAGCAGCTTGGGGACAGGGAATTTCTATGGCTACACCTTC.

CDR3 in DNA: TGCGCCAGCAGCTTGGACAGTGGGAGGCAAGAGACCCAGTACTTC. Residues: CASSLDSGRQETQYF. V usage is TRBV5-1 and J usage is TRBJ2-5; D might be TRBD2 (6 bases). CDR3 size: 15 residues. CDR1 is SGHRS, CDR2 YFSETQ, per germline. V lost 0 bases and J lost 2, with 11 bases in between.

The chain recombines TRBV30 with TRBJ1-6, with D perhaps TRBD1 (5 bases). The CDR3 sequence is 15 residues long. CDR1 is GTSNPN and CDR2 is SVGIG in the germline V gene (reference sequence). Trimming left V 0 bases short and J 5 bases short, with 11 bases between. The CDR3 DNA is TGTGCCTGGAGTGTACTTGGGGGGAATAATTCACCCCTCCACTTT. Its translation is CAWSVLGGNNSPLHF.

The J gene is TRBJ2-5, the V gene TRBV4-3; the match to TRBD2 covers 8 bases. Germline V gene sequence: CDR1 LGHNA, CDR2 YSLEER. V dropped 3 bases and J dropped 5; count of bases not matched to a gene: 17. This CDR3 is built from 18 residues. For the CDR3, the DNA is TGCGCCAGCAGCCAGGACCTAGCGCTAGCGGGCAGATGGGAGACCCAGTACTTC. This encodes CASSQDLALAGRWETQYF.

CDR3 nucleotide sequence: TGTGCCAGCAGCGGGCGACTCGGTAGCGGGAGTAACAACGAGCAGTACTTC. Translation gives CASSGRLGSGSNNEQYF. J is TRBJ2-5 and V is TRBV5-4; 9 bases are shared with TRBD2. TRBJ2-7 matches the DNA end more closely, so the J call is doubtful. The CDR3 contains 17 residues. The germline V gene encodes CDR1 SGHNT and CDR2 YYREEE (reference sequence).

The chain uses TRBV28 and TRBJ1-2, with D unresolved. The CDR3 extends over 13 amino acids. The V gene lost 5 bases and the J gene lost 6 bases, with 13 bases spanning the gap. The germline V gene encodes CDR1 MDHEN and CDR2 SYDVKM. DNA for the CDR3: TGTGCCAGCAGTACCAGCCGGACTCATGGCTACACCTTC. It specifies CASSTSRTHGYTF.